This T cell receptor beta chain derives from a study of radiation and T cells in renal cell carcinoma. Measured with immunoSEQ multiplex PCR; TCRdb has only the in-frame clones, and not every one. The repertoire holds about 120,000 clones, with roughly four fifths as singletons. The junction had 6 bases not matched to a gene; V was cut back by 7 bases and J by 5 bases. In germline, CDR1 is MNHEY, CDR2 SVGAGI. The CDR3 has 13 residues. Described time point: blood 2 weeks post-SBRT. Regarding treatment: 15 Gy SBRT to primary tumor, nephrectomy 4 weeks later. This sequence was found in a man aged 50 or older with renal cell carcinoma. The sequenced sample was blood, obtained from a patient whose treatment included radiotherapy and nephrectomy. This chain connects TRBV6-5 to TRBJ1-1; 8 bases are a match to TRBD1. As DNA, the CDR3 is TGTGCCAGCATCGCAACAGGGGGGACTGAAGCTTTCTTT. Its protein product is CASIATGGTEAFF.